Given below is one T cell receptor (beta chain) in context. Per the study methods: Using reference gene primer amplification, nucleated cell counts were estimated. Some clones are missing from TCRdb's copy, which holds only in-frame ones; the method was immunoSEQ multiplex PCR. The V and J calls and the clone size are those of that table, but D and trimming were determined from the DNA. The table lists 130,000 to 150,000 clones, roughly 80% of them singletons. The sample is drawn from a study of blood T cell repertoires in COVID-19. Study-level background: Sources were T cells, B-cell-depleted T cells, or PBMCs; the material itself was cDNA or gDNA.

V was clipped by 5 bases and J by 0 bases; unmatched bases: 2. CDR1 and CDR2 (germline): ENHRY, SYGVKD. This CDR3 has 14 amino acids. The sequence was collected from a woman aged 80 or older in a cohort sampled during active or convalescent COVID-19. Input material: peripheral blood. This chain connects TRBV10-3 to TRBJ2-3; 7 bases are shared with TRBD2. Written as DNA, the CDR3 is TGTGCCATCAGTCCCGGGGGGAGCACAGATACGCAGTATTTT. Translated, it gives CAISPGGSTDTQYF.